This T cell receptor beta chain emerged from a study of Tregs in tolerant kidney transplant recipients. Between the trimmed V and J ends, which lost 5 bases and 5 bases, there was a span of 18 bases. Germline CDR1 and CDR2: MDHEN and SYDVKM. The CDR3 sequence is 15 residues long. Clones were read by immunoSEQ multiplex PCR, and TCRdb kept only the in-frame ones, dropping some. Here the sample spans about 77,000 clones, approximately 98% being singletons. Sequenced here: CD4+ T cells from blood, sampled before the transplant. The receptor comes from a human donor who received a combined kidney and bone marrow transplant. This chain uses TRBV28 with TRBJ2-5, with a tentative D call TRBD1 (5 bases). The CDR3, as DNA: TGTGCCAGCAGTAGTGGGGCGCAGGGTCGGGAGACCCAGTACTTC. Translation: CASSSGAQGRETQYF.